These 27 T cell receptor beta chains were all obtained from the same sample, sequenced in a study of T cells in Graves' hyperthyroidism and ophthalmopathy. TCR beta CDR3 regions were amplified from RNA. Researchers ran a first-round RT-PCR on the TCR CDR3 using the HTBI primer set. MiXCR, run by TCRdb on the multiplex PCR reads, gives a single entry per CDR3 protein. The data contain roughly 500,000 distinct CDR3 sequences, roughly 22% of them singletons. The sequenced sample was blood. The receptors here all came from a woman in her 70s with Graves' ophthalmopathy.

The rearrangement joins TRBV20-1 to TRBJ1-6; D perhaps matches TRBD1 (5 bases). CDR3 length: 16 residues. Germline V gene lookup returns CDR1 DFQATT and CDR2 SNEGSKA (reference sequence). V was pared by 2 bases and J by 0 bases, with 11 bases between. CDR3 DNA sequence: TGCAGTGCTAGAAGGGGCAGTAGCTCCTATAATTCACCCCTCCACTTT. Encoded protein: CSARRGSSSYNSPLHF.

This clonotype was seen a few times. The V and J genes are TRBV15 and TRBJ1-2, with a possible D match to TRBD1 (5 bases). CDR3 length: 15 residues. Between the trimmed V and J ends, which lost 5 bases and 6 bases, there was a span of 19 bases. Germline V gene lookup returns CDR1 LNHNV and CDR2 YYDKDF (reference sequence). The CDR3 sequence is CATSSRDPGLNGYTF. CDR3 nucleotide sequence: TGTGCCACCAGCTCCCGGGACCCCGGCCTGAATGGCTACACCTTC. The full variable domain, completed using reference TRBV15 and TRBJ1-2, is DAMVIQNPRYQVTQFGKPVTLSCSQTLNHNVMYWYQQKSSQAPKLLFHYYDKDFNNEADTPDNFQSRRPNTSFCFLDIRSPGLGDTAMYLCATSSRDPGLNGYTFGSGTRLTVV.

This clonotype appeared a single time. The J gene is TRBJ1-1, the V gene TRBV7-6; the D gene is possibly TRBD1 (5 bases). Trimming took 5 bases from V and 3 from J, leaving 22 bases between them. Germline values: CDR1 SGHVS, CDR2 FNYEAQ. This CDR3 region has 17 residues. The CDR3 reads CASSLGNRGYFYTEAFF. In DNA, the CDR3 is TGTGCCAGCAGCCTAGGAAATCGGGGGTACTTTTACACTGAAGCTTTCTTT.

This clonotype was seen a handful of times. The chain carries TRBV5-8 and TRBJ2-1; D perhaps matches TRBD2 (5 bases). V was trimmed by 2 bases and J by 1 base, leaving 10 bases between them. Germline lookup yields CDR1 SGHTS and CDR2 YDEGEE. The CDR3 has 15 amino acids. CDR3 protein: CASSLIGISYNEQFF. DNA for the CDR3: TGTGCCAGCAGCTTAATCGGGATTTCCTACAATGAGCAGTTCTTC. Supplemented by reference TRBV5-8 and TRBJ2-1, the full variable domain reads EAGVTQSPTHLIKTRGQQATLRCSPISGHTSVYWYQQALGLGLQFLLWYDEGEERNRGNFPPRFSGRQFPNYSSELNVNALELEDSALYLCASSLIGISYNEQFFGPGTRLTVL.

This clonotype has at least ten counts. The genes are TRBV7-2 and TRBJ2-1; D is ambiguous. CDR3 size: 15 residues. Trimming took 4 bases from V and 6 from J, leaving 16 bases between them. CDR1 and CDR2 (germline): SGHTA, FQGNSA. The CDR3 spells CASSSPGVKTNEQFF. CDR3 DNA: TGTGCCAGCAGCTCCCCCGGAGTTAAAACCAATGAGCAGTTCTTC.

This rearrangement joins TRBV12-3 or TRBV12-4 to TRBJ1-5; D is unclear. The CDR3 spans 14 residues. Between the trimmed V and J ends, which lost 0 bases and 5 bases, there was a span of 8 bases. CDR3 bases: TGTGCCAGCAGTTTAGCGCGCAGAGATCAGCCCCAGCATTTT. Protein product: CASSLARRDQPQHF.

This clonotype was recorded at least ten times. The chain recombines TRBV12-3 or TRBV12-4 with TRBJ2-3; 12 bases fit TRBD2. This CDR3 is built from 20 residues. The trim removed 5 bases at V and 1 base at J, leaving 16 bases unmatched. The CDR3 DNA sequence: TGTGCCAGCAGTCCCCGACTAGCGGGAGTATCGGGTAGTGGCACAGATACGCAGTATTTT. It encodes CASSPRLAGVSGSGTDTQYF.

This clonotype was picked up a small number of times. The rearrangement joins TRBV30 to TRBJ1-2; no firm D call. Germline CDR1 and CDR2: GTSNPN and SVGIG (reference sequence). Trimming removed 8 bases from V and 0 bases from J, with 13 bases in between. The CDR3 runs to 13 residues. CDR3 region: CARTEFTNYGYTF. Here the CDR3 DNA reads TGTGCCCGGACGGAATTTACTAACTATGGCTACACCTTC.

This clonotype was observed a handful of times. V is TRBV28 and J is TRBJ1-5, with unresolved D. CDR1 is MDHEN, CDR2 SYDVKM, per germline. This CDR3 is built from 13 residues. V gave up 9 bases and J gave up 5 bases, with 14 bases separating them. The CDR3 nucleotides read TGTGCCAGTCTTGGGATTTCTTATCAGCCCCAGCATTTT. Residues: CASLGISYQPQHF.

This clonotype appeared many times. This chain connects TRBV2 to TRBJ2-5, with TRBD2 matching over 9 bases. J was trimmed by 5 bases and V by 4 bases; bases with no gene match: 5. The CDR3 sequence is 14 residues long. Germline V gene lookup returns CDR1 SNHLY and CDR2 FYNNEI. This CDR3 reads CASSGLAALETQYF. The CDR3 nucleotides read TGTGCCAGCAGTGGACTAGCGGCGTTGGAGACCCAGTACTTC.

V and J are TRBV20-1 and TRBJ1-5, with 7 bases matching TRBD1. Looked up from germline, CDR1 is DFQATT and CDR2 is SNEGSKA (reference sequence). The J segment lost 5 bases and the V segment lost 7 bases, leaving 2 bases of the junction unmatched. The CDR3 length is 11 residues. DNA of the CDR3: TGCAGTGTCGGACAGGATCAGCCCCAGCATTTT. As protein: CSVGQDQPQHF.

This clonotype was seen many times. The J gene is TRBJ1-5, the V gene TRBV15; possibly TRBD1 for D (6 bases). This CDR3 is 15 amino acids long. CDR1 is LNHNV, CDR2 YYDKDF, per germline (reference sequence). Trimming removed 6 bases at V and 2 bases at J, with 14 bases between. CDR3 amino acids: CATSQQGRGNQPQHF. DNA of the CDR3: TGTGCCACCAGTCAACAGGGTAGGGGCAATCAGCCCCAGCATTTT.

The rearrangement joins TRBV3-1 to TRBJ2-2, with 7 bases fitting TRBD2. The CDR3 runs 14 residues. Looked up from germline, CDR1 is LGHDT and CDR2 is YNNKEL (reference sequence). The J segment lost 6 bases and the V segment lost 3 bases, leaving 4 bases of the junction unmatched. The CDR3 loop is CASSHAGVPGELFF. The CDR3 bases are TGTGCCAGCAGCCACGCGGGAGTCCCCGGGGAGCTGTTTTTT.

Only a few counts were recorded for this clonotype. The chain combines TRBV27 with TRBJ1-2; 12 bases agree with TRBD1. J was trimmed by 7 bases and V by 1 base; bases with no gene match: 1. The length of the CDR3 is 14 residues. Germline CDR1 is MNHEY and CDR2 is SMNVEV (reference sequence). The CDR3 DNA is TGTGCCAGCAGTTTATGGGGACAGGGGGCTGGCTACACCTTC. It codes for CASSLWGQGAGYTF.

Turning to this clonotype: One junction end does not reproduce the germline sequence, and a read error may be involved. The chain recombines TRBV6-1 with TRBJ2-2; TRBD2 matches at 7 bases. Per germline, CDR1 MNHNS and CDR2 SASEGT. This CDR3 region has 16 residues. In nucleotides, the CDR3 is TGTGCCAGCAGTCAAGCCAGGGAGGGATGGACCGGGGAGCTGTTTTTT. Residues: CASSQAREGWTGELFF.

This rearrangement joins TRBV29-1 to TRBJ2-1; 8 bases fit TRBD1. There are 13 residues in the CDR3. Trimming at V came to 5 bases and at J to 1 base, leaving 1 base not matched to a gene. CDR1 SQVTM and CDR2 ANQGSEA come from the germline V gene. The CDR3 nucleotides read TGCAGCGTTCGACAGGGGTCCTACAATGAGCAGTTCTTC. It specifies CSVRQGSYNEQFF.

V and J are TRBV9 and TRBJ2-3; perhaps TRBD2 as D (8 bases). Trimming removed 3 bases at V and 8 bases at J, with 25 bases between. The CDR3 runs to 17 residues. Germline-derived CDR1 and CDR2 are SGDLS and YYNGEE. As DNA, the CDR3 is TGTGCCAGCAGCGGAGACAGGGACGGGGGGAGCGGGGGTACGCAGTATTTT. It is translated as CASSGDRDGGSGGTQYF.

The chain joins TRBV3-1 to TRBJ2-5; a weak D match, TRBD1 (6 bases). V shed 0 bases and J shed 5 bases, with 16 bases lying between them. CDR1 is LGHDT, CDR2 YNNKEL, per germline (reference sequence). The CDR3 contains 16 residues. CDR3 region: CASSQDMGAGHETQYF. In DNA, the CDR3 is TGTGCCAGCAGCCAAGATATGGGGGCAGGGCACGAGACCCAGTACTTC.

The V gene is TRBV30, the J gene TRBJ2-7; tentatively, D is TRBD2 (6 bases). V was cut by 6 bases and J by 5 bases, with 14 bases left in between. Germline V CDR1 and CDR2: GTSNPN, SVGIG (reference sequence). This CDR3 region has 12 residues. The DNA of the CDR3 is TGTGCCTGTAACCAGGGAGGTGACGAGCAGTACTTC. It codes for CACNQGGDEQYF.

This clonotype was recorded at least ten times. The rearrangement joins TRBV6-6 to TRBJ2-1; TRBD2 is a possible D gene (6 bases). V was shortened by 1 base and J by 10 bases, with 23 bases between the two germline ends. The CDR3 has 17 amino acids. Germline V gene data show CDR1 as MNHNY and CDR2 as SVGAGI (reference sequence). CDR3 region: CASSYYNRLATVMEQFF. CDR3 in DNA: TGTGCCAGCAGTTACTATAATCGGCTAGCGACGGTTATGGAGCAGTTCTTC.

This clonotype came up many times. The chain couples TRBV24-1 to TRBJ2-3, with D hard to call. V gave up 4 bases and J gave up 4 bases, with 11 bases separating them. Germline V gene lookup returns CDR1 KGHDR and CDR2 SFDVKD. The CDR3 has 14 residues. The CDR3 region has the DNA TGTGCCACCAGTGACCGAAGCGAGGCAGATACGCAGTATTTT. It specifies CATSDRSEADTQYF.

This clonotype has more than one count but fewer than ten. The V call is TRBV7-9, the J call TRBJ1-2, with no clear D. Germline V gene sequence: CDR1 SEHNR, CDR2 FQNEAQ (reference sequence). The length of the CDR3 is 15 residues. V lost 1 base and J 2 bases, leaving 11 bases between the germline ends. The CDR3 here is CASSLGGAENYGYTF. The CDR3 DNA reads TGTGCCAGCAGCTTAGGGGGTGCCGAGAACTATGGCTACACCTTC.

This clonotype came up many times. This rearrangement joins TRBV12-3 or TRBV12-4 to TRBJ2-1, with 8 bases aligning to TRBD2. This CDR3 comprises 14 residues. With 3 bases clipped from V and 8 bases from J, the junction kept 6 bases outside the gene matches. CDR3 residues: CASSFSGSSDEQFF. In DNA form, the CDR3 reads TGTGCCAGCAGTTTCAGCGGGAGTTCGGATGAGCAGTTCTTC.

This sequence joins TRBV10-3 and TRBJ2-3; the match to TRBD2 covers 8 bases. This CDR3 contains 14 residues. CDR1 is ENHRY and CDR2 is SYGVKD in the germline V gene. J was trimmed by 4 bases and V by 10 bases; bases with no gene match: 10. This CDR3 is CATSTSGRADTQYF. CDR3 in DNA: TGTGCCACCTCCACTAGCGGCCGGGCAGATACGCAGTATTTT.

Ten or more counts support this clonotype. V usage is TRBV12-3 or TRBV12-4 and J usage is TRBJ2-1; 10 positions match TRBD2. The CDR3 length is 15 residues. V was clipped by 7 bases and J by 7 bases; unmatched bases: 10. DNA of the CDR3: TGTGCCAGCATGGTGTCGAGTAGCGGGAGGAATGAGCAGTTCTTC. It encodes CASMVSSSGRNEQFF.

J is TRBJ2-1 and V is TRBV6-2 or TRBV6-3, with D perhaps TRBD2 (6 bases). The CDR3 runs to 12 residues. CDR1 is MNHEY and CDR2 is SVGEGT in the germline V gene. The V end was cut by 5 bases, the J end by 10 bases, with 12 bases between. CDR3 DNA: TGTGCCAGCAGTAGAAGACTAGGGGAGCAGTTCTTC. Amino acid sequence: CASSRRLGEQFF.

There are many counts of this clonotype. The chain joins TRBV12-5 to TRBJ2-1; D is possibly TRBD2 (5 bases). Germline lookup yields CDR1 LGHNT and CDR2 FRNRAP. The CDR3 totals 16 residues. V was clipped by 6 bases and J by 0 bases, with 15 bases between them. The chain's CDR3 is CASGGWLASSYNEQFF. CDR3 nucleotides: TGTGCTAGTGGAGGATGGTTAGCGAGCTCCTACAATGAGCAGTTCTTC.